This TCR beta chain was identified during a study of T-cell memory formation after mild COVID-19. V lost 0 bases and J lost 1, with 12 bases in between. The CDR3 loop spans 15 amino acids. Germline lookup yields CDR1 DFQATT and CDR2 SNEGSKA (reference sequence). MiXCR was run by TCRdb on the 5' RACE reads, yielding one entry per CDR3 protein. The sample has about 560,000 distinct CDR3 sequences; about 20% are singletons. Sequenced material: PBMCs or a T cell subset sorted from them (not recorded which). The sequence was obtained from an adult woman who had mild COVID-19 (a few samples of this study predate the infection). Cell type and time point are not known. The chain uses TRBV20-1 and TRBJ2-5, with no clear D. The CDR3 loop is CSARDRWGFQETQYF. The CDR3 region has the DNA TGCAGTGCTAGAGATCGGTGGGGATTCCAAGAGACCCAGTACTTC.